This T cell receptor beta chain comes out of a study of follicular helper T cells after annual influenza vaccination. As for this clone: Its cognate antigen is unknown.

Study outcomes and limitations: Day 7 ICOS+CD38+ clones were most often found later in ICOS-CD38- cTfh cells.

Data came from immunoSEQ multiplex PCR; TCRdb stores just in-frame clones and leaves some out. Of approximately 1,300 clones listed, around 68% were seen once; the top ten hold just over 5%. Noted time point: 2014-2015 season, 7 days after vaccination. Sorted blood CD4 subsets were sequenced before and after adults received seasonal inactivated influenza vaccine. Between about 35 and 110 mL of blood was drawn per time point. The V gene's germline CDR1 is MDHEN and CDR2 SYDVKM. The CDR3 totals 11 residues. V was trimmed by 8 bases and J by 5 bases, leaving 8 bases between them. The receptor was derived from an adult who received the influenza vaccine. The chain is built from TRBV28 and TRBJ2-3, with D unclear. Source: CXCR5+ CD38+ circulating T follicular helper cells from blood, taken 7 days after influenza vaccination. Subset defined: circulating Tfh, non-naive CD4+CXCR5+PD-1+ (ICOS+CD38+ or ICOS-CD38-). CDR3 in DNA: TGTGCCAGCCACATGGGAGATACGCAGTATTTT. As protein: CASHMGDTQYF.